The sequence of this T cell receptor (beta chain) was determined in a study of blood T cell repertoires in COVID-19. CDR1 and CDR2 from the germline V gene are ENHRY and SYGVKD. The CDR3 is 15 residues long. Germline trimming cut 2 bases from V and 6 bases from J; bases unmatched to any gene: 5. Generated by immunoSEQ multiplex PCR, the TCRdb table keeps only in-frame clones and is missing some. Of about 260,000 clones listed, about nine tenths are singletons. Sequencing input: peripheral blood. The clonotype originates from a man aged 40-50 years with active or convalescent COVID-19. This chain joins TRBV10-3 and TRBJ2-1; TRBD2 matches 9 bases. CDR3 sequence: CAISEGREGLNEQFF. In DNA form, the CDR3 reads TGTGCCATCAGTGAGGGGCGGGAGGGGCTCAATGAGCAGTTCTTC.